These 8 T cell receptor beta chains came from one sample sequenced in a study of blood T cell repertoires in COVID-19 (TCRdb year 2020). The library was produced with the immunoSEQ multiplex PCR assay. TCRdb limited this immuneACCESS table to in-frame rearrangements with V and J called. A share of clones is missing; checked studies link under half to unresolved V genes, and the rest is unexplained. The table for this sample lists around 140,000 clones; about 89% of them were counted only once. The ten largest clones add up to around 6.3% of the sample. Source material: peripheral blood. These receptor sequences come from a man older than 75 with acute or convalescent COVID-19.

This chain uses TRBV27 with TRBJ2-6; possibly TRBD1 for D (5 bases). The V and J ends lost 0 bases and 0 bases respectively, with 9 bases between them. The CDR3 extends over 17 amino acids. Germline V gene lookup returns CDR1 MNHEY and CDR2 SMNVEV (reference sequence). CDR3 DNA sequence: TGTGCCAGCAGTTTATCCCCACAGGTCTCTGGGGCCAACGTCCTGACTTTC. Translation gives CASSLSPQVSGANVLTF.

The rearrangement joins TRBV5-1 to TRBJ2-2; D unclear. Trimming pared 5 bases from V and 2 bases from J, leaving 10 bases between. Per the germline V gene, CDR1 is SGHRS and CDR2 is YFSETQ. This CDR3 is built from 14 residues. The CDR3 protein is CASSVQANTGELFF. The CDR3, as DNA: TGCGCCAGCAGTGTCCAGGCCAACACCGGGGAGCTGTTTTTT.

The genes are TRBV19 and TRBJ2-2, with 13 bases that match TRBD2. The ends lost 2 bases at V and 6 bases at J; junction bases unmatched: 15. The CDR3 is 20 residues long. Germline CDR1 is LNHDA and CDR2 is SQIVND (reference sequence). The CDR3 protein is CASSIPLRRTSGRRAGELFF. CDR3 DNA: TGTGCCAGTAGTATACCCCTTCGCAGGACTAGCGGGAGACGGGCCGGGGAGCTGTTTTTT.

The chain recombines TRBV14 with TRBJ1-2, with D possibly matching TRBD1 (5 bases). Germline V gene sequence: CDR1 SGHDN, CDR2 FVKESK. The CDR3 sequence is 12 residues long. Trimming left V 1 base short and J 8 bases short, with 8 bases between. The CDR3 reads CASSQGQIGYTF. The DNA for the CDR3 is TGTGCCAGCAGCCAAGGACAGATCGGCTACACCTTC.

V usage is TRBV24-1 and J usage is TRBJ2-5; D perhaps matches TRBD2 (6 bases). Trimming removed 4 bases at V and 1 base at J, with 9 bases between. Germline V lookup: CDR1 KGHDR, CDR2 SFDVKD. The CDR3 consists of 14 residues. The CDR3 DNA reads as TGTGCCACCAGTGACCGGGACTTCCAAGAGACCCAGTACTTC. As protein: CATSDRDFQETQYF.

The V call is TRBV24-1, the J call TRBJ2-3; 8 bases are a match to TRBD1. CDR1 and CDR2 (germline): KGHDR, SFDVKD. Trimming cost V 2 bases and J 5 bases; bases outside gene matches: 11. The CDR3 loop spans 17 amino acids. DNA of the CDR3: TGTGCCACCAGTGATTCGAGCGGACAGGGCGTCGGAGATACGCAGTATTTT. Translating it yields CATSDSSGQGVGDTQYF.

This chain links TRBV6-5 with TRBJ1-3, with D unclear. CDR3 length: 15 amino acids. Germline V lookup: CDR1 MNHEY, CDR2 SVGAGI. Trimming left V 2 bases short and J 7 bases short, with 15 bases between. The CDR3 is CASSYAGKEGNTIYF. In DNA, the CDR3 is TGTGCCAGCAGTTACGCCGGGAAAGAAGGGAACACCATATATTTT.

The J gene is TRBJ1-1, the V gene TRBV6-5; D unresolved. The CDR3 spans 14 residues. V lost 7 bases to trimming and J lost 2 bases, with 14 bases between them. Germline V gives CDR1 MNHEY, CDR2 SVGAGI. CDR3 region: CASNRVAVNTEAFF. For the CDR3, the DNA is TGTGCCAGCAATCGTGTGGCAGTCAACACTGAAGCTTTCTTT.